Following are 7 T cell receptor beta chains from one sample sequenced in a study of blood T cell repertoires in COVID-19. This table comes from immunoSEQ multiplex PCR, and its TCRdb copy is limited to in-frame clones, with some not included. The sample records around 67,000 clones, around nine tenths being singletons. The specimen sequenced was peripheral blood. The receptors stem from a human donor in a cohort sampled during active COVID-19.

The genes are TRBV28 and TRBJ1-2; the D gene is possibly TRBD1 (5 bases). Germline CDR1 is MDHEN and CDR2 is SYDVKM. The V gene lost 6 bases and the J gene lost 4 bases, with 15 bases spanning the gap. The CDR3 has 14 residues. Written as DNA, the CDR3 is TGTGCCAGCAGCCTCCTGGCCCAGGGCTATGGCTACACCTTC. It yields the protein CASSLLAQGYGYTF.

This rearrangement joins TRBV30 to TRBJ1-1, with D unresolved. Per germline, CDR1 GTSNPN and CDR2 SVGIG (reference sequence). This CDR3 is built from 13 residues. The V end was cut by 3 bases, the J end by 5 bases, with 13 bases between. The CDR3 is CAWSEGERTEAFF. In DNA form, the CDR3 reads TGTGCCTGGAGCGAGGGTGAACGAACTGAAGCTTTCTTT.

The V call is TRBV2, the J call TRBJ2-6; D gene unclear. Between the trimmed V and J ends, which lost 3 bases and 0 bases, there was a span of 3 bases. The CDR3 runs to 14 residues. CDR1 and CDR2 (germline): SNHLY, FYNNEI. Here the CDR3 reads CASSDFSGANVLTF. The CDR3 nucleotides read TGTGCCAGCAGTGACTTCTCTGGGGCCAACGTCCTGACTTTC.

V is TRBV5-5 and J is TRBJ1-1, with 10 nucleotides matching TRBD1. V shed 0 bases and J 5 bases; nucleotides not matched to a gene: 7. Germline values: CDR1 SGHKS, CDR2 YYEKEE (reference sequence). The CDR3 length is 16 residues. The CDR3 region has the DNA TGTGCCAGCAGCTTGGGGACAGGGGGGCTTGGTACTGAAGCTTTCTTT. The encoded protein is CASSLGTGGLGTEAFF.

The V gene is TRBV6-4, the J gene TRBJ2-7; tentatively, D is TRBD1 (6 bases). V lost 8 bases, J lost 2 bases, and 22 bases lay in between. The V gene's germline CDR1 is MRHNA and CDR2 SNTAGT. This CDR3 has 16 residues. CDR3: CASRSTGNSNPYEQYF. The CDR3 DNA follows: TGTGCCAGCCGATCCACAGGGAACTCGAACCCCTACGAGCAGTACTTC.

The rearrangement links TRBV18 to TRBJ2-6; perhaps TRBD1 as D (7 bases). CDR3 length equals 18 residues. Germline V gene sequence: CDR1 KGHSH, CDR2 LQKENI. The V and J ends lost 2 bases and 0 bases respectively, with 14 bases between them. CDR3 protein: CASSPEGGQPSGANVLTF. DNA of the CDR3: TGTGCCAGCTCACCAGAGGGGGGACAGCCCTCTGGGGCCAACGTCCTGACTTTC.

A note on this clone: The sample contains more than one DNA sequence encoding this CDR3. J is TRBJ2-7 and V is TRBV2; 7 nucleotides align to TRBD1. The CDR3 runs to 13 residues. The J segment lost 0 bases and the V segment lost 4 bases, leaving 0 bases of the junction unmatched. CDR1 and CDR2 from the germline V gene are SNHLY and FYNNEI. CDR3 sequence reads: CASSGDSSYEQYF. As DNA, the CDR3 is TGTGCCAGCAGTGGGGACAGCTCCTACGAGCAGTACTTC.